This T cell receptor (beta chain) stems from a study of blood T cells in healthy people across ages (dated by TCRdb to between 2015 and 2016). About the full investigation: In model experiments, roughly one uniquely barcoded TCR beta cDNA molecule per two T cells was captured by template switching. The study analyzed two additional independent replicas of 1 million unique cDNA reads from the same blood draw for two donors, one aged 18 to 30 and one aged 80 or older. To avoid experimental bias, donors of different ages were randomly spread across the sequencing lanes. Donors were grouped into four age groups: young (average approximately 15 years), middle-aged (over 35), aged (approximately 58) and long-lived (approximately 75). The study measured age-related changes in TCR beta repertoire diversity using deep sequencing normalized with unique cDNA molecular identifiers. The research as a whole found: Observed TCR beta diversity per million T cells fell roughly linearly with age, and a significant reduction was already apparent by age around 40. Estimates of total diversity from one million sequenced T cells were regarded as lower bounds and underestimates. Because profiling used bulk unsorted PBMCs, naive and antigen-experienced compartments could not be compared conclusively. Donor CMV infection status was unknown, potentially confounding age-related changes in expanded clonotypes. Compared with the aged group, more naive CD4+ T cells, fewer expanded clones and increased TCR diversity were shown by the long-lived group, suggesting age selection. The percentage of naive T cells measured by flow cytometry correlated strongly with observed TCR beta diversity.

The library relied on 5' RACE. The sequencer listed for this sample is Illumina HiSeq 2500. A second roughly 6 to 12 cycle PCR used a sample-barcoded 5' primer and a J-beta primer mix. A template-switch 5' adaptor carrying 12 random nucleotides introduced a unique molecular identifier onto each TCR beta cDNA molecule. Each sample yielded at least 2.5 million CDR3-containing paired-end reads. All of the RNA was converted into first-strand cDNA using the Mint cDNA synthesis kit, with a TRBC-specific oligonucleotide serving as the primer. All cDNA was treated with uracil-DNA glycosylase and then went through a first 18-cycle PCR with the universal primers M1SS and BC2_uni_R. As for how the authors treated the data: Normalization of each sample was performed by random selection of 1 million high-quality reads, each carrying a distinct molecular identifier. Reads with shared molecular identifiers were discarded instead of being binned into consensus sequences. CDR3 identification, clonotype clustering and error correction used MiTCR with a Q25 quality threshold and the strictest error-elimination algorithm. A nonparametric unseen species model with Euler transformation was used to estimate a lower bound on total TCR beta diversity. TCRdb trimmed the raw reads at Q25, called clones with MiXCR and kept productive beta chains. Duplicate CDR3 protein sequences are folded into a single record with the most common DNA and genes. In this record, the V and J calls reflect TCRdb's handling and not the investigators' own analysis. In this sample the table shows some 1,500,000 distinct CDR3 sequences, approximately 39% of which occur a single time. The top ten clones comprise roughly 3.7% of the sample.

Donors were approximately 42 systemically healthy Caucasian individuals from Russia aged roughly 6 to 90 years. Approximately 9 milliliters of peripheral blood were collected from each donor into EDTA-treated Vacutainer tubes. Ficoll-Paque density-gradient centrifugation was used to isolate PBMCs, with at least 6 million obtained per sample. Total RNA, at least 5.5 micrograms per sample, was extracted from PBMCs with Trizol reagent. The percentages of naive CD45RAhigh/CD27high T cells were determined by flow cytometry on a PBMC aliquot from every donor. Comments on this clonotype: Its antigen remains unidentified. Per-nucleotide qualities are absent, and no much larger clonotype sits a single base away.

The germline V gene (reference sequence) sets CDR1 to SEHNR and CDR2 to FQNEAQ. V is clipped by 6 bases and J by 8 bases, and the sequence between their germline boundaries is 14 bases long. The CDR3 measures 12 amino acids from cysteine to phenylalanine. The only DNA kept is the CDR3, 36 bases in frame from the first base. The V and J genes are TRBV7-9 and TRBJ2-7, with no D gene named confidently. The origin of this receptor is a woman aged 18 to 35 in good health. The specimen was blood. The CDR3: CASSGPPTKQYF. The DNA sequence follows: TGTGCCAGCAGTGGACCGCCTACGAAGCAGTACTTC.